The sequence of this T cell receptor (beta chain) was determined in a study of radiotherapy plus CTLA-4 blockade in lung cancer. Study-wide background: Across the patients, objective responses occurred in 15% to 20%, and disease control in roughly 33%. Overall study results and limits: Researchers report tumor-derived TCR clones expanding in blood after radiotherapy plus ipilimumab.

Of note for this clone: Antigen unknown.

With ipilimumab providing CTLA-4 blockade, focal radiation was administered to patients who had chemo-refractory metastatic non-small-cell lung cancer. Trimming pared 0 bases from V and 4 bases from J, leaving 12 bases between. The V gene's germline CDR1 is KGHSH and CDR2 LQKENI. This CDR3 is 15 amino acids long. Libraries were prepared by immunoSEQ multiplex PCR; TCRdb keeps only in-frame clonotypes and omits some of them. This repertoire shows around 41,000 clones, roughly 67% found once; its top ten account for around 25%. This receptor was obtained from a human donor with non-small cell lung cancer who had a partial response to radiotherapy plus ipilimumab. The chain couples TRBV18 to TRBJ2-5, with a tentative D call TRBD2 (5 bases). Specimen: peripheral blood, collected from a patient treated with radiotherapy plus ipilimumab. CDR3 sequence reads: CASSPPFRDAETQYF. The CDR3 coding sequence is TGTGCCAGCTCACCACCTTTTCGGGATGCAGAGACCCAGTACTTC.